This T cell receptor (beta chain) was identified in a study of blood T cell repertoires in COVID-19. Across the study: The United States, Italy and Spain were the sources of the acute and convalescent COVID-19 samples. PBMCs, B-cell-depleted T cells, or T cells were the source of the cDNA or gDNA that made up the material.

Unmatched junction bases numbered 7, after V lost 1 base and J lost 8 bases. CDR1 is KGHSH and CDR2 is LQKENI in the germline V gene. The CDR3 is made up of 15 amino acids. As originally analysed: By means of reference gene primer amplification, nucleated cell counts were estimated. Sequenced by immunoSEQ multiplex PCR; TCRdb stores in-frame clones only, minus some. D and trimming were read from the DNA, whereas the V and J calls and clone size are those reported in that table. Among around 120,000 clones listed, 70% to 80% were seen once. The receptor comes from a human donor in a cohort sampled during active COVID-19. Sequenced sample: peripheral blood. This chain uses TRBV18 with TRBJ2-1; 8 bases agree with TRBD2. The CDR3: CASSPQLAAKDEQFF. The CDR3, as DNA: TGTGCCAGCTCACCACAACTAGCGGCCAAGGATGAGCAGTTCTTC.